This T cell receptor beta chain was observed in a study of identical twins. All donors were healthy, and all were Caucasian. Germline loops: CDR1 KGHSH, CDR2 LQKENI. The length of the CDR3 is 14 residues. V was pared by 0 bases and J by 10 bases, with 14 bases between. Overall study results and limits: Surplus twin overlap in beta out-of-frame sequences was less pronounced. The more abundant beta clonotypes in cord blood had fewer insertions, and memory repertoires did not show this. Out-of-frame alpha sequences shared between twins exhibited an excess of low generation probability.

This clonotype came up a few times. Its antigen is still unknown. TCRdb re-called the 5' RACE reads through MiXCR, storing one row per CDR3 protein. The repertoire has roughly 720,000 distinct CDR3 sequences, 15% to 20% of them found once; the top ten carry around 12%. This sample was also put to use in a study of T cells expressing NK-cell markers.

The material sequenced was PBMCs. The TCR comes from a woman in her late teens or twenties in good health. This chain links TRBV18 with TRBJ2-3; no clear D gene. The CDR3 protein is CASSPPILQISQYF. DNA for the CDR3: TGTGCCAGCTCACCACCGATACTCCAGATATCGCAGTATTTT.